This T cell receptor (beta chain) was sequenced in a study of long-term antiretroviral therapy in people with HIV. Findings and limits, study-wide: Post-ART samples showed increased diversity that remained below transplant donor control levels.

Regarding this clone: Its antigen is currently unknown.

CDR1 and CDR2 (germline): LNHDA, SQIVND (reference sequence). V lost 6 bases, J lost 2 bases, and 11 bases stayed unmatched. This CDR3 comprises 17 residues. Survey level was the resolution at which the v3.0 immunoSEQ assay ran. Generated by immunoSEQ multiplex PCR, the TCRdb table keeps only in-frame clones and is missing some. The table records around 28,000 clones, approximately 80% of them present only once. This chain connects TRBV19 to TRBJ1-5; 9 bases align to TRBD1. The clonotype originates from a young man with HIV. The specimen was unsorted PBMCs, collected almost 2.9 years after starting antiretroviral therapy. The CDR3 coding sequence is TGTGCCAGTAGGGGGGGGACAGGGTTGATAGGCAATCAGCCCCAGCATTTT. Translation gives CASRGGTGLIGNQPQHF. Filled out from reference TRBV19 and TRBJ1-5, the complete variable domain reads DGGITQSPKYLFRKEGQNVTLSCEQNLNHDAMYWYRQDPGQGLRLIYYSQIVNDFQKGDIAEGYSVSREKKESFPLTVTSAQKNPTAFYLCASRGGTGLIGNQPQHFGDGTRLSIL.